The clone carrying this T cell receptor beta chain was detected only a few times. Its antigen is not identified. Time point described: patch test 3, about 24 weeks after DPC sensitization. Treatment indicated: therapeutic diphenylcyclopropenone sensitization with weekly scalp DPC. Investigators collected blood before applying each patch test. This sample is part of a study of human T cells and chemical hapten exposure. Study-wide findings and caveats: There was no change with DPC sensitization in TCRs above 1 in 1000 frequency.

TCRdb ran MiXCR on the RACE reads and lists one entry per CDR3 protein. The sample holds tens of thousands of distinct CDR3 sequences, 10% to 15% seen once. The CDR3 is 14 amino acids. V was clipped by 5 bases and J by 8 bases; unmatched bases: 6. Germline-derived CDR1 and CDR2 are SEHNR and FQNEAQ (reference sequence). The sequence was collected from a woman in her forties or fifties with alopecia areata. Some clones in this sample may be carry-over from other donors' samples. This specimen consisted of whole blood, obtained in connection with sensitization to the hapten diphenylcyclopropenone (DPC). The chain recombines TRBV7-9 with TRBJ1-3; 10 bases map to TRBD1. The CDR3 DNA is TGTGCCAGCAGCCGGGACAGGGGTGTTGACACCATATATTTT. It is translated as CASSRDRGVDTIYF. The full variable domain, in which reference TRBV7-9 and TRBJ1-3 provide the parts outside the CDR3, is DTGVSQNPRHKITKRGQNVTFRCDPISEHNRLYWYRQTLGQGPEFLTYFQNEAQLEKSRLLSDRFSAERPKGSFSTLEIQRTEQGDSAMYLCASSRDRGVDTIYFGEGSWLTVV.